These T cell receptor beta chains were read from a single sample in a study of cytomegalovirus exposure and HLA in healthy donors. Only in-frame clones appear in the TCRdb table, and some are missing; sequencing was by immunoSEQ multiplex PCR. The sample includes 200,000 to 300,000 clones, more than 75% of them seen just once. The sequenced sample consisted of PBMCs. The receptors were sampled from a girl aged 2 to 9 in good health and CMV-seronegative. CDR3s include the opening cysteine and the closing phenylalanine or tryptophan. The D gene is left open where the match is weak. Rows give clone size only sometimes, using once, few, many, or a class for an expanded clone.

CDR3 DNA	CDR3 protein	D gene	clone size	V gene	J gene
TGTGCTAGTGGTTTGGTGGCTCCTTATGGCTACACCTTC	CASGLVAPYGYTF	.	few	TRBV12-5	TRBJ1-2
TGTGCCAGCAGCCAAGTTAACCTAGTAGGTTTGAATGAGCAGTTCTTC	CASSQVNLVGLNEQFF	.	.	TRBV14	TRBJ2-1
TGTGCCAGCAGTTCCCACCTACAGGGCCAAGCTTTCTTT	CASSSHLQGQAFF	.	.	TRBV28	TRBJ1-1
TGTGCCAGTAGTGCCGCAGGGGGCGCGGGGTCTATGACTGAAGCTTTCTTT	CASSAAGGAGSMTEAFF	TRBD1	.	TRBV19	TRBJ1-1
TGTGCCAGCAGTCAGGGGCCGGGAGGGGCATACGAGCAGTACTTC	CASSQGPGGAYEQYF	TRBD2	.	TRBV13	TRBJ2-7
TGTGCCAGCAGTTACAAGGGGAACTTCCTGAGATCCTACGAGCAGTACTTC	CASSYKGNFLRSYEQYF	.	once	TRBV6-8	TRBJ2-7
TGCGCCAGCAGCTTGCAGAGGACCGGGGAGCTGTTTTTT	CASSLQRTGELFF	.	.	TRBV5-1	TRBJ2-2
TGCGCCAGCAGCTTCGATTCAAATAGCGCTTCCTACGAGCAGTACTTC	CASSFDSNSASYEQYF	.	few	TRBV5-1	TRBJ2-7
TGTGCCAGTAGTCCGGACAGGGGCTACAATGAGCAGTTCTTC	CASSPDRGYNEQFF	TRBD1	.	TRBV19	TRBJ2-1
TGTGCCATTCGCTACACAGGGGGCGCTTCCTACAATGAGCAGTTCTTC	CAIRYTGGASYNEQFF	TRBD1	.	TRBV7-2	TRBJ2-1
TGTGCCAGCTCACCACAGACGGACTACACCGGGGAGCTGTTTTTT	CASSPQTDYTGELFF	.	.	TRBV18	TRBJ2-2
TGTGCCAGCAGCTTGGGGGTAGCGGGGTCCCACGATGGCTACACCTTC	CASSLGVAGSHDGYTF	.	.	TRBV5-6	TRBJ1-2
TGTGCCAGCAGCTTAGGGGACAGGTTGTTGACCCTCCACTTT	CASSLGDRLLTLHF	TRBD1	.	TRBV11-3	TRBJ1-6
TGTGCCAGCAGCTTGGCCCCACAGGGCGGAAATCAGCCCCAGCATTTT	CASSLAPQGGNQPQHF	.	.	TRBV5-6	TRBJ1-5
TGTGCCAGCTCCACAGTCGGGGCGGGAGGCCCCTACAATGAGCAGTTCTTC	CASSTVGAGGPYNEQFF	TRBD2	.	TRBV18	TRBJ2-1
TGTGCCAGCAGCTTTCCAGTGGGACAGCTCACCGGGGAGCTGTTTTTT	CASSFPVGQLTGELFF	TRBD1	.	TRBV13	TRBJ2-2
TGCGCCAGCAGCTTGGGAACGGGAGGGAGCACAGATACGCAGTATTTT	CASSLGTGGSTDTQYF	TRBD2	.	TRBV5-1	TRBJ2-3